Below are 11 T cell receptor beta chains sequenced from a single sample in a study of blood T cell repertoires in COVID-19. Sequencing used immunoSEQ multiplex PCR; TCRdb keeps in-frame clones, though not all of them. The table records approximately 280,000 clones, roughly 86% of them present only once. The source material was PBMCs or T cells enriched from blood (not recorded which). Source of these receptors: a woman in her late teens or twenties who had recovered from COVID-19.

The chain uses TRBV5-8 and TRBJ2-1, with D possibly TRBD1 on 5 matching bases. Trimming removed 4 bases from V and 12 bases from J, with 14 bases in between. This CDR3 contains 12 residues. CDR1 and CDR2 (germline): SGHTS, YDEGEE. The CDR3, as DNA: TGTGCCAGCAGCAGAACTAAAGGGGCGCAGTTCTTC. As protein: CASSRTKGAQFF.

The V call is TRBV7-9, the J call TRBJ2-7, with D perhaps TRBD1 (5 bases). The CDR3 contains 16 residues. V shed 7 bases and J shed 1 base, with 20 bases lying between them. Germline V gene data show CDR1 as SEHNR and CDR2 as FQNEAQ (reference sequence). The CDR3 reads CASTPPQGPDSYEQYF. The CDR3 DNA is TGTGCCAGCACTCCCCCCCAGGGCCCTGATTCCTACGAGCAGTACTTC.

This clone was detected once. The V call is TRBV5-6, the J call TRBJ2-7; D remains unclear. The CDR3 extends over 12 amino acids. Germline V gene sequence: CDR1 SGHDT, CDR2 YYEEEE. The V end lost 4 bases, the J end lost 0 bases, and 5 bases lay between the germline ends. For the CDR3, the DNA is TGTGCCAGCAGCGTCCTCTCCTACGAGCAGTACTTC. Residues: CASSVLSYEQYF.

J is TRBJ1-5 and V is TRBV7-8, with D possibly TRBD1 on 5 matching bases. Trimming stripped 1 base from V and 7 bases from J, with 14 bases between. The germline gives CDR1 SGHVS, CDR2 FQNEAQ. The CDR3 is 15 residues long. The CDR3 bases are TGTGCCAGCAGCTTAGTTGGGGACTGGGGACAGCCCCAGCATTTT. Translating gives CASSLVGDWGQPQHF.

A note on this clone: This specimen includes other DNA sequences encoding the same CDR3. The rearrangement joins TRBV28 to TRBJ2-7, with D perhaps matching TRBD2 (6 bases). The CDR3 covers 14 residues. CDR1 MDHEN and CDR2 SYDVKM come from the germline V gene. The germline V and J ends were trimmed by 0 bases and 0 bases, with 6 bases remaining between them. The CDR3 bases are TGTGCCAGCAGTTTATGGCGGGACTCCTACGAGCAGTACTTC. This gives the protein CASSLWRDSYEQYF.

The chain is built from TRBV4-1 and TRBJ1-5; 7 bases are shared with TRBD1. V lost 0 bases, J lost 5 bases, and 16 bases stayed unmatched. The CDR3 is made up of 19 amino acids. CDR1 is MGHRA, CDR2 YSYEKL, per germline. The DNA for the CDR3 is TGCGCCAGCAGCCAAGATCCCCTGTCAGGGGGATTGAATGATCAGCCCCAGCATTTT. Amino acids: CASSQDPLSGGLNDQPQHF.

V gene TRBV6-2 or TRBV6-3 combines with J gene TRBJ2-1; 10 nucleotides agree with TRBD2. V dropped 2 bases and J dropped 4; count of bases not matched to a gene: 20. Germline CDR1 is MNHEY and CDR2 is SVGEGT. This CDR3 has 21 amino acids. The CDR3 protein is CASSYPKGTSALGPIYNEQFF. The CDR3 DNA reads TGTGCCAGCAGTTACCCGAAGGGGACTAGCGCCCTCGGACCGATATACAATGAGCAGTTCTTC.

With respect to this clone: At one boundary the junction diverges from the germline segment, which might be a read error. This sequence joins TRBV2 and TRBJ1-4; D remains unclear. This CDR3 region has 13 residues. Per germline, CDR1 SNHLY and CDR2 FYNNEI. The CDR3 DNA sequence: TGTGCCAGCAGTCAAGCGTGGAGCGAAAAACTGTTTTTT. Protein: CASSQAWSEKLFF.

The CDR3: CASSPSGQGYGYTF. CDR3 coding DNA: TGTGCCAGCTCACCATCGGGACAGGGCTATGGCTACACCTTC. The rearrangement joins TRBV18 to TRBJ1-2, with 9 nucleotides matching TRBD1. The CDR3 has 14 residues. The ends lost 2 bases at V and 4 bases at J; junction bases unmatched: 2. Germline V gene sequence: CDR1 KGHSH, CDR2 LQKENI.

The chain has TRBV11-2 and TRBJ2-3; TRBD2 aligns across 10 bases. The CDR3 runs 18 residues. The V gene's germline CDR1 is SGHAT and CDR2 FQNNGV. V trimming: 1 base; J trimming: 0 bases; junction bases outside the gene matches: 7. The CDR3 DNA sequence: TGTGCCAGCAGCTTAGGTCTCCTAGCGGGAGTTAGCACAGATACGCAGTATTTT. This encodes CASSLGLLAGVSTDTQYF.

In DNA, the CDR3 is TGTGCCAGCAGCCCCAGGGCCCGTGAGCGCGGGGAGCTGTTTTTT. Protein sequence: CASSPRARERGELFF. V and J are TRBV11-3 and TRBJ2-2, with D possibly matching TRBD1 (5 bases). Germline loops: CDR1 SGHNT, CDR2 YENEEA. This CDR3 spans 15 amino acids. The V end lost 5 bases, the J end lost 7 bases, and 17 bases lay between the germline ends.